This T cell receptor beta chain emerged from a study of identical twins. Study observations and caveats: Among beta out-of-frame sequences, excess sharing between twins appeared weaker.

This clonotype turned up a few times. Its antigen is unidentified. TCRdb reprocessed the 5' RACE reads with MiXCR, giving one entry per CDR3 protein. The sample records around 250,000 distinct CDR3 sequences, about 7% being singletons. Looked up from germline, CDR1 is KGHDR and CDR2 is SFDVKD. V shed 4 bases and J shed 7 bases, with 19 bases lying between them. This CDR3 region has 16 residues. This sample also appeared in a second study, on yellow fever vaccine responses in identical twins.

The sequence was collected from a woman aged 18-29 years in good health. The chain employs TRBV24-1 and TRBJ2-1; the D gene could be TRBD1 or TRBD2 (5 bases each). Source material: memory (CD45RO+) T cells sorted from blood. The CDR3 protein is CATSDRDGRMRNEQFF. The CDR3 DNA reads as TGTGCCACCAGTGACCGGGACGGTCGTATGAGGAATGAGCAGTTCTTC.